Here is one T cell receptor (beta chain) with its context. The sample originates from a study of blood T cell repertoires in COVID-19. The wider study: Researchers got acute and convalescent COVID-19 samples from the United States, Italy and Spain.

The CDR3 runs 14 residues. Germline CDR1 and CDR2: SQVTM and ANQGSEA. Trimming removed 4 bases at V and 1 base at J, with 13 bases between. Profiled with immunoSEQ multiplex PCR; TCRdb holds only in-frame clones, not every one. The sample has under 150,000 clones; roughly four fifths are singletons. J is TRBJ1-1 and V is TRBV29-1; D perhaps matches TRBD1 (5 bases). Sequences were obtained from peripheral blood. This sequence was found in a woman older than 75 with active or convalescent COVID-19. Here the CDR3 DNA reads TGCAGCGTTGTAACCAGGGCACCGAACACTGAAGCTTTCTTT. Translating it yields CSVVTRAPNTEAFF. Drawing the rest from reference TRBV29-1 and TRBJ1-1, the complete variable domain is SAVISQKPSRDICQRGTSLTIQCQVDSQVTMMFWYRQQPGQSLTLIATANQGSEATYESGFVIDKFPISRPNLTFSTLTVSNMSPEDSSIYLCSVVTRAPNTEAFFGQGTRLTVV.